The rows below give T cell receptor beta chains drawn from one sample of a study of beta chain features in type 1 diabetes. Profiling relied on immunoSEQ multiplex PCR, and the TCRdb table lists in-frame clones only, not all of them. The table records 680,000 or so clones, around a sixth of them present only once. The specimen was naive CD4+ T cells from blood. These receptors all stem from a man between 18 and 35 years old in good health. Both conserved end residues are part of each CDR3. A D gene is named only where the DNA matches it firmly. Not all rows give a size; the values are once, few, many and, for expanded clones, a class.

>TRBJ2-1|TRBV29-1|TRBD1|13|-
TGCAGCTTTACCCGGGACAGCTACAATGAGCAGTTCTTC
CSFTRDSYNEQFF
>TRBJ2-3|TRBV18|-|14|few
TGTGCCAGCCAGGGGCGACTAACCACAGATACGCAGTATTTT
CASQGRLTTDTQYF
>TRBJ2-1|TRBV6-5|TRBD1|14|few
TGTGCCAGCAGTTACTCGAAAGGACAGGGTATGCAGTTCTTC
CASSYSKGQGMQFF
>TRBJ2-1|TRBV9|-|15|-
TGTGCCAGCAGCGTAGCCGCAGGGTCCTACAATGAGCAGTTCTTC
CASSVAAGSYNEQFF
>TRBJ1-2|TRBV5-1|-|14|-
TGCGCCAGCAACCCGGGACTCATGGACTATGGCTACACCTTC
CASNPGLMDYGYTF
>TRBJ2-7|TRBV13|TRBD2|13|few
TGTGCCAGCGCCGGGACTAGATTATCCGAGCAGTACTTC
CASAGTRLSEQYF
>TRBJ2-2|TRBV5-1|-|15|-
TGCGCCAGCAGCCCCGGGACACCGAACACCGGGGAGCTGTTTTTT
CASSPGTPNTGELFF
>TRBJ2-3|TRBV6-8|TRBD2|18|-
TGTGCCAGCAGTTACGAACTAGCGGGAGGGCCAAGCACAGATACGCAGTATTTT
CASSYELAGGPSTDTQYF
>TRBJ1-5|TRBV10-3|-|15|few
TGTGCCATCAGTGAGTCGAGCCAGTTCAATCAGCCCCAGCATTTT
CAISESSQFNQPQHF
>TRBJ2-7|TRBV4-1|TRBD1|18|few
TGCGCCAGCAGCCAGACCCGGGACAGGGGGCTTAGCTCCTACGAGCAGTACTTC
CASSQTRDRGLSSYEQYF
>TRBJ2-1|TRBV18|-|14|few
TGTGCCAGCTCACCCAACCAGGGGGGCGATGAGCAGTTCTTC
CASSPNQGGDEQFF
>TRBJ1-5|TRBV23-1|-|15|few
TGCGCCAGCAACCCGGCCAGCGCCTCCCAGGAGGCCCAGCATTTT
CASNPASASQEAQHF
>TRBJ1-1|TRBV29-1|TRBD1|14|-
TGCAGCGTTCGCAAGGGACAGGTGAACACTGAAGCTTTCTTT
CSVRKGQVNTEAFF
>TRBJ2-2|TRBV7-9|TRBD1|16|-
TGTGCCAGCAGCTTAAGTAGGGACAGGGACACCGGGGAGCTGTTTTTT
CASSLSRDRDTGELFF
>TRBJ2-7|TRBV6-5|TRBD1|15|few
TGTGCCAGCAGACAACAGGGGGCGAGCTCCTACGAGCAGTACTTC
CASRQQGASSYEQYF
>TRBJ2-5|TRBV5-1|-|14|-
TGCGCCAGCACCTCCGGGACTCCCGGGGAGACCCAGTACTTC
CASTSGTPGETQYF
>TRBJ1-2|TRBV29-1|-|12|-
TGCAGCGTTGTTCAAGGGGCGGATGGCTACACCTTC
CSVVQGADGYTF
>TRBJ2-2|TRBV14|TRBD1|15|-
TGTGCCAGCAGCCAAGATCTTACAGGGGCCGGGGAGCTGTTTTTT
CASSQDLTGAGELFF
>TRBJ2-5|TRBV18|TRBD1|16|-
TGTGCCAGCTCACCACCTGGGACAGGGGCGAAAGAGACCCAGTACTTC
CASSPPGTGAKETQYF
>TRBJ2-1|TRBV7-2|TRBD2|16|-
TGTGCCAGCAGCTTAGGTCCTAGCGGGAGCTTGGATGAGCAGTTCTTC
CASSLGPSGSLDEQFF
>TRBJ1-3|TRBV18|-|16|-
TGTGCCAGCTCACCACCCGGCGGAGTGAGTGGAAACACCATATATTTT
CASSPPGGVSGNTIYF
>TRBJ1-4|TRBV30|-|16|once
TGTGCCTGGAGTGGCGGGTTGGCAGGGAGTTGGGAAAAACTGTTTTTT
CAWSGGLAGSWEKLFF